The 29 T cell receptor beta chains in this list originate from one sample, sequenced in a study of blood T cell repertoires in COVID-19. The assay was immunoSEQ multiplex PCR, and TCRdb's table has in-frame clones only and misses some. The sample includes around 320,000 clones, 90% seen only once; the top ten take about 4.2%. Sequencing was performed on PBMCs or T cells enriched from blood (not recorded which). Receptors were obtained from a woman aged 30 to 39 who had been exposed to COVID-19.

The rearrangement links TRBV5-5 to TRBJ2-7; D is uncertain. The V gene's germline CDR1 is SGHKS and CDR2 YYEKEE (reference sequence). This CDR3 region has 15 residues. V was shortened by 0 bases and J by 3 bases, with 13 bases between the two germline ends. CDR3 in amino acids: CASSLGASSLYEQYF. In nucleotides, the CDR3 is TGTGCCAGCAGCTTGGGGGCCTCCAGCCTCTACGAGCAGTACTTC.

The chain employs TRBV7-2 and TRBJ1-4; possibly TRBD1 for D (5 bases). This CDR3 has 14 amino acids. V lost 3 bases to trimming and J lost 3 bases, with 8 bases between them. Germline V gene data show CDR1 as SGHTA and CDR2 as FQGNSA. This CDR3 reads CASSFGGANEKLFF. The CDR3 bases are TGTGCCAGCAGCTTCGGAGGGGCTAATGAAAAACTGTTTTTT. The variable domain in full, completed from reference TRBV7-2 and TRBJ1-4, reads GAGVSQSPSNKVTEKGKDVELRCDPISGHTALYWYRQSLGQGLEFLIYFQGNSAPDKSGLPSDRFSAERTGGSVSTLTIQRTQQEDSAVYLCASSFGGANEKLFFGSGTQLSVL.

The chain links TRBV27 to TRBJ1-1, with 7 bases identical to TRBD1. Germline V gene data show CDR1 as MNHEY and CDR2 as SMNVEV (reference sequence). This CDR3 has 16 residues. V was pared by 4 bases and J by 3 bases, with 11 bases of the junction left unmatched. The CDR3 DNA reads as TGTGCCAGCAGTTCACATCCGGGACAGTGGGACACTGAAGCTTTCTTT. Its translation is CASSSHPGQWDTEAFF.

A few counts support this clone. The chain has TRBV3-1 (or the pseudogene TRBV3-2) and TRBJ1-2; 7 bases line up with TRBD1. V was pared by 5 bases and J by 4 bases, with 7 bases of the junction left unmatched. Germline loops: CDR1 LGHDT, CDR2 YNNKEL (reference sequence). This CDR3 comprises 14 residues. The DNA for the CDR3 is TGTGCCAGCAGCACCCAGGGGGTCGTCTATGGCTACACCTTC. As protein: CASSTQGVVYGYTF.

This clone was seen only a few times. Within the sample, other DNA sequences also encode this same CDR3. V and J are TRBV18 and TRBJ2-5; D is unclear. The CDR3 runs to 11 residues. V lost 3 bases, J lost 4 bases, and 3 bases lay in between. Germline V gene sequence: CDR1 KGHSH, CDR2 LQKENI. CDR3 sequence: CASSPRETQYF. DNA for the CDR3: TGTGCCAGCTCACCCAGAGAGACCCAGTACTTC.

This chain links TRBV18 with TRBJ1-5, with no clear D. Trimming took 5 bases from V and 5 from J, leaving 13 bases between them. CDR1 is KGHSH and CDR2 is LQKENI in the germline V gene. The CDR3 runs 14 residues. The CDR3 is CASSSGRRDQPQHF. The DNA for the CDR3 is TGTGCCAGCTCATCTGGACGGCGGGATCAGCCCCAGCATTTT.

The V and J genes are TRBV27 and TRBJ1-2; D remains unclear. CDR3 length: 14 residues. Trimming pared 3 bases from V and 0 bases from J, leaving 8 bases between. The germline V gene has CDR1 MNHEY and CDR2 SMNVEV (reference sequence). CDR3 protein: CASSLQSANYGYTF. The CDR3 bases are TGTGCCAGCAGTTTGCAGTCAGCTAACTATGGCTACACCTTC.

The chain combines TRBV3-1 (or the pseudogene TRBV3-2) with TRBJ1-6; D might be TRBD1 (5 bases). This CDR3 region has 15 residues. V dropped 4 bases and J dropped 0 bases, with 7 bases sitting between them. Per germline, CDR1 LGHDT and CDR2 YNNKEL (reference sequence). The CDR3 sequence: CASSRGGSYNSPLHF. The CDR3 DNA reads TGTGCCAGCAGCCGCGGGGGCTCCTATAATTCACCCCTCCACTTT.

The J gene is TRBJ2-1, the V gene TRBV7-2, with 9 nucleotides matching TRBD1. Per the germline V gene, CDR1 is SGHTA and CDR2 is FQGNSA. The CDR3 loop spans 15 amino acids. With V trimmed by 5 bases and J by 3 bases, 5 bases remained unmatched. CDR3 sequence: CASSPVDRGYNEQFF. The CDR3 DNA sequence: TGTGCCAGCAGCCCCGTGGACAGGGGCTACAATGAGCAGTTCTTC.

This chain's CDR3 is CASSIGDRLVANYGYTF. DNA of the CDR3: TGTGCCAGTAGTATAGGGGACAGGTTGGTCGCTAACTATGGCTACACCTTC. The chain is built from TRBV19 and TRBJ1-2; 8 nucleotides align to TRBD1. The V gene end was trimmed by 1 base and the J gene end by 0 bases; junction bases not matched to a gene: 7. The CDR3 covers 17 residues. Germline assignment: CDR1 LNHDA and CDR2 SQIVND (reference sequence).

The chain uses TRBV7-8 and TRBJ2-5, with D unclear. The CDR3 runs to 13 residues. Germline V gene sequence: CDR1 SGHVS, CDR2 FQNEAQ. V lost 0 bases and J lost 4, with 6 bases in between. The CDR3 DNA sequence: TGTGCCAGCAGCTTAGCGCGCCGAGAGACCCAGTACTTC. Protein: CASSLARRETQYF.

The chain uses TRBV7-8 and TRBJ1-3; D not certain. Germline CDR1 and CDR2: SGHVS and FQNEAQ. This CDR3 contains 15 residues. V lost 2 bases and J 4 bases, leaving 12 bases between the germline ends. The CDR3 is CASSLLDYSGNTIYF. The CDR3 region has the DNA TGTGCCAGCAGCTTACTCGATTACTCGGGAAACACCATATATTTT.

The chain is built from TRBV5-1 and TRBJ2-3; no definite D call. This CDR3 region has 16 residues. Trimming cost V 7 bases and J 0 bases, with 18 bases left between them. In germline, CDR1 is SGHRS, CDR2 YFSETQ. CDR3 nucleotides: TGCGCCAGCGCACAGTCAGGAATTTCTAGCACAGATACGCAGTATTTT. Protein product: CASAQSGISSTDTQYF.

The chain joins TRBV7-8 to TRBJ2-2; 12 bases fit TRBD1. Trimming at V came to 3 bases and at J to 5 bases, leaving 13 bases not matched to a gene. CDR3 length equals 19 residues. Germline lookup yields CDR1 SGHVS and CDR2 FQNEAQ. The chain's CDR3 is CASSFPATGTGGRTGELFF. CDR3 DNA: TGTGCCAGCAGCTTCCCAGCGACCGGGACAGGGGGCCGAACCGGGGAGCTGTTTTTT. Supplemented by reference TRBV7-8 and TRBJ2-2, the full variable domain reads GAGVSQSPRYKVAKRGQDVALRCDPISGHVSLFWYQQALGQGPEFLTYFQNEAQLDKSGLPSDRFFAERPEGSVSTLKIQRTQQEDSAVYLCASSFPATGTGGRTGELFFGEGSRLTVL.

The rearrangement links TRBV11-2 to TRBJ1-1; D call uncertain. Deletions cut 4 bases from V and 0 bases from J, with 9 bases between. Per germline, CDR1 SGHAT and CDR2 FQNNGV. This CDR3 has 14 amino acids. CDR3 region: CASSSLRVNTEAFF. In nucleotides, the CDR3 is TGTGCCAGCAGCTCCCTGAGAGTGAACACTGAAGCTTTCTTT.

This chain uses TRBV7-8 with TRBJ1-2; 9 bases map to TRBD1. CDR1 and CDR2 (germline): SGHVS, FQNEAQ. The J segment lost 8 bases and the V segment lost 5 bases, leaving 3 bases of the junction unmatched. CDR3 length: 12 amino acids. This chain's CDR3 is CASSPTGGGYTF. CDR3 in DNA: TGTGCCAGCAGCCCCACAGGGGGCGGCTACACCTTC.

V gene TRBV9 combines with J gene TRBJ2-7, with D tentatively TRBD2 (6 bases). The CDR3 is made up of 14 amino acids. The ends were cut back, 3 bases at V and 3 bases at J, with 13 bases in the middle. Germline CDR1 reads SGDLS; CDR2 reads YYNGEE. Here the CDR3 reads CASSAGDGSYEQYF. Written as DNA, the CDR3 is TGTGCCAGCAGCGCTGGGGACGGGAGCTACGAGCAGTACTTC.

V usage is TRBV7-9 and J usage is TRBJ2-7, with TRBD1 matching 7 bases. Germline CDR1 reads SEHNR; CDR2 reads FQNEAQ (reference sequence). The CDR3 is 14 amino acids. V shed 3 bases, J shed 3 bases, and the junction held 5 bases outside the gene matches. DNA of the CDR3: TGTGCCAGCAGCTTTAGTAGGGGGCTCTACGAGCAGTACTTC. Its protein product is CASSFSRGLYEQYF.

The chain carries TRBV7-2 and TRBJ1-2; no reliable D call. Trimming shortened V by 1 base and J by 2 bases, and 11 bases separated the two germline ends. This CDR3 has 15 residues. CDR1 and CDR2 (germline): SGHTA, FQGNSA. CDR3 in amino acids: CASSLDPGRNYGYTF. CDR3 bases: TGTGCCAGCAGCTTAGACCCCGGCAGGAACTATGGCTACACCTTC.

The CDR3 protein is CASSLERWAFF. The CDR3, as DNA: TGCGCCAGCAGCTTGGAGAGGTGGGCTTTCTTT. The chain combines TRBV5-1 with TRBJ1-1; unclear D gene. V was trimmed by 0 bases and J by 11 bases, leaving 8 bases between them. CDR1 is SGHRS, CDR2 YFSETQ, per germline. This CDR3 contains 11 residues.

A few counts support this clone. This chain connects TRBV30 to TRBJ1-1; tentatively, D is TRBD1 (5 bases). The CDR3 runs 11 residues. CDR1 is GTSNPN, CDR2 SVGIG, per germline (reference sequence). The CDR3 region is CGFQGDTEAFF. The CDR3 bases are TGTGGTTTCCAGGGTGACACTGAAGCTTTCTTT.

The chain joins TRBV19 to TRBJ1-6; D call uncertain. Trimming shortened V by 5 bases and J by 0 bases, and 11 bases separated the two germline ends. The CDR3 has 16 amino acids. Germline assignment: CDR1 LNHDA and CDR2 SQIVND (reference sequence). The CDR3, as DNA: TGTGCCAGTAGTTTTCGACACGACTCCTATAATTCACCCCTCCACTTT. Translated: CASSFRHDSYNSPLHF.

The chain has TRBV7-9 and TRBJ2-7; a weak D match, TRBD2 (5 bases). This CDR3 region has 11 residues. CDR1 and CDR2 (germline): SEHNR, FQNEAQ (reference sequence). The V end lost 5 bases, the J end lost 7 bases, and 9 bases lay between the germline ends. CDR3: CASSARGEQYF. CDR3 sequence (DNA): TGTGCCAGCAGCGCCCGGGGAGAGCAGTACTTC.

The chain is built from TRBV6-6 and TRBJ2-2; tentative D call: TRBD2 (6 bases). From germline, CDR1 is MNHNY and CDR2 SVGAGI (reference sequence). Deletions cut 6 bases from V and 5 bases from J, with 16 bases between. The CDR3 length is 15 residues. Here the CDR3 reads CASSPRVGGTGELFF. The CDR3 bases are TGTGCCAGCAGCCCCAGGGTGGGGGGAACCGGGGAGCTGTTTTTT.

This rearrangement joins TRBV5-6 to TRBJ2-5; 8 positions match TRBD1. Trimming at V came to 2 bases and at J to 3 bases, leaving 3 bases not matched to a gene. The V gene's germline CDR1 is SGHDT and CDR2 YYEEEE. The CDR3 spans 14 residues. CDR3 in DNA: TGTGCCAGCAGCTTTCTGGACAGGGAAGAGACCCAGTACTTC. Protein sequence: CASSFLDREETQYF.

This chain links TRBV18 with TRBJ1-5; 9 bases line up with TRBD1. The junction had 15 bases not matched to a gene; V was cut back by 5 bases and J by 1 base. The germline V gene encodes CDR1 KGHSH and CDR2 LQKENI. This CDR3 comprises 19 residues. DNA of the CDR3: TGTGCCAGCTCATGCCGGGGACAGGGCGTCGGGGGGAGCAATCAGCCCCAGCATTTT. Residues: CASSCRGQGVGGSNQPQHF.

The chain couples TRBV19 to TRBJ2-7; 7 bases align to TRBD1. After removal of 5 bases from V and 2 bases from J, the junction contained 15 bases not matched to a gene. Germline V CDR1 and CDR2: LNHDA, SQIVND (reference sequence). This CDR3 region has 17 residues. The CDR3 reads CASSAGTADFKTYEQYF. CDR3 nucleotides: TGTGCCAGTAGTGCTGGGACAGCCGACTTCAAAACCTACGAGCAGTACTTC.

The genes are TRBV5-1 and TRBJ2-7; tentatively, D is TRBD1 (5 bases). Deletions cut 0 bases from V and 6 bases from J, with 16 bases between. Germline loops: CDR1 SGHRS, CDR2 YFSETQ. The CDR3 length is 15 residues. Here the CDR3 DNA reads TGCGCCAGCAGCTTGGTCTCGCTACAGGCATCCGAGCAGTACTTC. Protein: CASSLVSLQASEQYF.

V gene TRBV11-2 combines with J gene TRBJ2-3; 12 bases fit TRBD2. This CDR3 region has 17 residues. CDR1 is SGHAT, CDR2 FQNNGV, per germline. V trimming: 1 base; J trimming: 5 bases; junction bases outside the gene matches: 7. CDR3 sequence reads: CASSLGLAGGPLDTQYF. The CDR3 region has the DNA TGTGCCAGCAGCTTAGGGCTAGCGGGGGGGCCGTTAGATACGCAGTATTTT.